This T cell receptor beta chain was documented in a study of blood T cell repertoires in COVID-19. Background on the study: Sample material is recorded as cDNA or gDNA derived from T cells, B-cell-depleted T cells, or PBMCs.

Germline CDR1 reads SGHTA; CDR2 reads FQGNSA. V lost 0 bases and J lost 2, with 13 bases in between. The CDR3 has 16 residues. This clone was seen just once. Libraries were prepared by immunoSEQ multiplex PCR; TCRdb keeps only in-frame clonotypes and omits some of them. The sample consists of fewer than 80,000 clones, about nine tenths of them appearing once. The TCR comes from a human donor in a cohort sampled during active COVID-19. Sequences were obtained from peripheral blood. This rearrangement joins TRBV7-2 to TRBJ2-5; a weak D match, TRBD1 (6 bases). This CDR3 reads CASSLAAGEGQETQYF. CDR3 nucleotide sequence: TGTGCCAGCAGCTTAGCGGCAGGGGAAGGTCAAGAGACCCAGTACTTC.